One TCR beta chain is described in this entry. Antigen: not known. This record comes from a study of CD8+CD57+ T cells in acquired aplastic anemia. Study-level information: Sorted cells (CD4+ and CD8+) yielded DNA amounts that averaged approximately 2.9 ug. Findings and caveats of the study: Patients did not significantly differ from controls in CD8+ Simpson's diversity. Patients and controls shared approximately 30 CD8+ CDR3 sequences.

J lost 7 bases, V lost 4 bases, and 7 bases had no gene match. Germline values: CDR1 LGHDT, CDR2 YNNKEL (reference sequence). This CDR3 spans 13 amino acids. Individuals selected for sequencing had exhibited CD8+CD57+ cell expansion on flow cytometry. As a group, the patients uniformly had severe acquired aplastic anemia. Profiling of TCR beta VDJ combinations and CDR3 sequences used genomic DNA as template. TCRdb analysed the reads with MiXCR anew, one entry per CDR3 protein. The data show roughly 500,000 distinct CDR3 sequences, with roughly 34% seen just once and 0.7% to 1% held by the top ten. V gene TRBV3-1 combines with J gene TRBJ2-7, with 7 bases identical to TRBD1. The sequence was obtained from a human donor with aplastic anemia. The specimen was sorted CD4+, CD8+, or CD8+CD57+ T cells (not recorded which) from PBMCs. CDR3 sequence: CASSPKTGSEQYF. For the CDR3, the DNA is TGTGCCAGCAGCCCAAAGACAGGGAGTGAGCAGTACTTC.